The 28 T cell receptor beta chains given below trace back to one sample, sequenced in a study of T-cell reconstitution after alpha-beta-depleted transplantation in children. Preparation of the TCRbeta library involved a method that used unique molecular identifiers. TCRdb used MiXCR to reprocess the PCR reads, holding one entry per CDR3 protein. The sample includes about 610,000 distinct CDR3 sequences, about 10% of them seen just once. This specimen was PBMCs from the stem cell graft donor, taken from the stem cell graft. These receptor sequences come from a human donor who donated a stem cell graft to a child with acute myeloid leukemia.

V is TRBV6-1 and J is TRBJ1-1; 9 nucleotides match TRBD1. In germline, CDR1 is MNHNS, CDR2 SASEGT. The CDR3 is made up of 13 amino acids. Trimming cost V 10 bases and J 5 bases; bases outside gene matches: 8. The CDR3 DNA reads TGTGCCACAACAGGGGGCGCGGGGACTGAAGCTTTCTTT. Translating it yields CATTGGAGTEAFF.

This clonotype occurred many times. J is TRBJ2-7 and V is TRBV6-4; 11 bases match TRBD2. The CDR3 sequence is 15 residues long. V shed 4 bases and J 4 bases; nucleotides not matched to a gene: 6. Germline CDR1 is MRHNA and CDR2 is SNTAGT. This CDR3 reads CASSALAGEGYEQYF. DNA for the CDR3: TGTGCCAGCAGTGCACTAGCGGGAGAGGGTTACGAGCAGTACTTC.

This clonotype was observed many times. The V gene is TRBV3-1, the J gene TRBJ2-3, with D maybe TRBD1 (5 bases). The germline gives CDR1 LGHDT, CDR2 YNNKEL (reference sequence). The CDR3 extends over 13 amino acids. V lost 7 bases and J lost 0, with 8 bases in between. The CDR3 spells CASTRDSTDTQYF. The CDR3 DNA reads TGTGCCAGCACCAGGGATAGCACAGATACGCAGTATTTT.

This clonotype showed up just a few times. The chain employs TRBV28 and TRBJ1-2, with 9 positions matching TRBD1. Unmatched junction bases numbered 9, after V lost 6 bases and J lost 4 bases. The CDR3 runs to 15 residues. CDR1 MDHEN and CDR2 SYDVKM come from the germline V gene. CDR3 residues: CASSQGQGGGYGYTF. CDR3 DNA: TGTGCCAGCAGCCAGGGACAGGGAGGCGGCTATGGCTACACCTTC.

V and J are TRBV20-1 and TRBJ2-1; maybe TRBD2 (5 bases). CDR1 is DFQATT and CDR2 is SNEGSKA in the germline V gene (reference sequence). The V and J ends lost 0 bases and 4 bases respectively, with 22 bases between them. The CDR3 is made up of 18 amino acids. This CDR3 reads CSARDQGRPSSGYNEQFF. Written as DNA, the CDR3 is TGCAGTGCTAGAGATCAAGGGAGACCGTCTTCGGGTTACAATGAGCAGTTCTTC.

The gene calls are TRBV27 and TRBJ2-5; the D gene is possibly TRBD1 (6 bases). The CDR3 sequence is 14 residues long. Per the germline V gene, CDR1 is MNHEY and CDR2 is SMNVEV (reference sequence). The germline V and J ends were trimmed by 4 bases and 0 bases, with 9 bases remaining between them. The CDR3 loop reads CASSSTGNQETQYF. The CDR3 DNA sequence: TGTGCCAGCAGTTCCACAGGGAACCAAGAGACCCAGTACTTC.

In this sample, this clonotype turned up a few times. The chain recombines TRBV9 with TRBJ1-3; perhaps TRBD1 as D (5 bases). The CDR3 loop spans 17 amino acids. Per the germline V gene, CDR1 is SGDLS and CDR2 is YYNGEE. The V end lost 2 bases, the J end lost 7 bases, and 22 bases lay between the germline ends. The CDR3 DNA follows: TGTGCCAGCAGCGTTGACTCTGGTGGGACGGTGGCGAACACCATATATTTT. As protein: CASSVDSGGTVANTIYF.

The chain couples TRBV6-1 to TRBJ1-4, with D maybe TRBD1 (6 bases). This CDR3 is built from 15 residues. Germline V CDR1 and CDR2: MNHNS, SASEGT. V was clipped by 6 bases and J by 7 bases, with 18 bases between them. The DNA of the CDR3 is TGTGCCAGCAGCCCCCGGACAGTCTCTCCTGAAAAACTGTTTTTT. It encodes CASSPRTVSPEKLFF.

This clonotype was seen many times. The chain has TRBV10-3 and TRBJ1-5; D is unresolved. CDR3 length: 14 residues. V was shortened by 5 bases and J by 4 bases, with 12 bases between the two germline ends. Germline CDR1 reads ENHRY; CDR2 reads SYGVKD. The CDR3 bases are TGTGCCATCAGTTCCTCGGGAGGGAATCAGCCCCAGCATTTT. Its protein is CAISSSGGNQPQHF.

This clonotype was counted ten times or more. V and J are TRBV20-1 and TRBJ2-5, with D maybe TRBD2 (5 bases). Trimming cost V 3 bases and J 4 bases, with 12 bases left between them. Germline V gene sequence: CDR1 DFQATT, CDR2 SNEGSKA (reference sequence). The CDR3 spans 13 residues. CDR3 sequence: CSASSEAGETQYF. In DNA form, the CDR3 reads TGCAGTGCTAGCTCTGAGGCGGGAGAGACCCAGTACTTC.

J is TRBJ2-3 and V is TRBV7-8; 11 nucleotides agree with TRBD2. From germline, CDR1 is SGHVS and CDR2 FQNEAQ. The V and J ends lost 5 bases and 6 bases, in that order; junction bases with no gene match: 10. This CDR3 spans 16 amino acids. CDR3 sequence (DNA): TGTGCCAGCAGCGTCAGACTAGCGGGAAAGCGGGATACGCAGTATTTT. It is translated as CASSVRLAGKRDTQYF.

This clonotype was found a few times. This sequence joins TRBV29-1 and TRBJ1-1; D is unresolved. V shed 3 bases and J shed 9 bases, with 2 bases lying between them. The CDR3 is 8 amino acids. Germline values: CDR1 SQVTM, CDR2 ANQGSEA. In DNA, the CDR3 is TGCAGCGTTGACCAAGCTTTCTTT. It encodes CSVDQAFF.

The CDR3 nucleotides read TGTGCCAGCAGTCCCATTGGAAGGGCCACTGAAGCTTTCTTT. Protein product: CASSPIGRATEAFF. V usage is TRBV27 and J usage is TRBJ1-1, with D hard to call. The CDR3 consists of 14 residues. Germline CDR1 and CDR2: MNHEY and SMNVEV (reference sequence). V was cut by 5 bases and J by 4 bases, with 14 bases left in between.

This clonotype was counted only a few times. This sequence joins TRBV7-9 and TRBJ2-5; unclear D gene. Trimming cost V 5 bases and J 2 bases, with 9 bases left between them. The CDR3 totals 13 residues. Germline lookup yields CDR1 SEHNR and CDR2 FQNEAQ (reference sequence). The CDR3 region is CASSNVMQETQYF. The CDR3 DNA reads as TGTGCCAGCAGCAATGTTATGCAAGAGACCCAGTACTTC.

V gene TRBV6-2 or TRBV6-3 combines with J gene TRBJ2-2; no clear D gene. The germline V gene has CDR1 MNHEY and CDR2 SVGEGT. Deletions cut 9 bases from V and 0 bases from J, with 14 bases between. The CDR3 runs 15 residues. The CDR3 loop reads CASLGVAANTGELFF. The CDR3 DNA reads TGTGCCAGTCTCGGCGTGGCGGCGAACACCGGGGAGCTGTTTTTT.

The DNA for the CDR3 is TGTGCCAGCAGTTTAGGAGGGGGCGTAAGTTCACCCCTCCACTTT. The encoded protein is CASSLGGGVSSPLHF. The chain uses TRBV12-3 or TRBV12-4 and TRBJ1-6; 7 bases align to TRBD1. CDR3 length: 15 amino acids. Trimming cost V 1 base and J 9 bases; bases outside gene matches: 6.

This clonotype has more than one count but fewer than ten. The J gene is TRBJ1-5, the V gene TRBV12-3 or TRBV12-4, with 7 bases that match TRBD1. Losses at the gene ends were 6 bases for V and 7 bases for J; bases not matched to a gene: 9. The CDR3 runs 14 residues. This CDR3 reads CASSQGDREQPQHF. DNA of the CDR3: TGTGCCAGCAGCCAGGGAGACAGGGAGCAGCCCCAGCATTTT.

This clonotype came up a few times. The chain employs TRBV7-3 and TRBJ2-3, with TRBD2 matching 8 bases. Germline CDR1 is SGHTA and CDR2 is FQGTGA. V lost 5 bases to trimming and J lost 5 bases; unmatched junction nucleotides: 12. This CDR3 comprises 16 residues. CDR3 in DNA: TGTGCCAGCAGCCCCGGGAGTGGAGCGGGAGAAGATACGCAGTATTTT. It specifies CASSPGSGAGEDTQYF.

At least ten counts were recorded for this clonotype. The rearrangement joins TRBV6-5 to TRBJ2-1, with 9 bases lining up with TRBD2. Germline V gives CDR1 MNHEY, CDR2 SVGAGI. V lost 3 bases, J lost 9 bases, and 3 bases stayed unmatched. The CDR3 covers 13 residues. This CDR3 is CASSYLSGGEQFF. CDR3 sequence (DNA): TGTGCCAGCAGTTATCTTAGCGGGGGTGAGCAGTTCTTC.

This clonotype was seen ten or more times. The gene calls are TRBV7-2 and TRBJ2-7; D remains unclear. Trimming took 0 bases from V and 6 from J, leaving 3 bases between them. CDR1 SGHTA and CDR2 FQGNSA come from the germline V gene. This CDR3 is built from 11 residues. The CDR3 nucleotides read TGTGCCAGCAGCTTAGCCCTCGAGCAGTACTTC. It codes for CASSLALEQYF.

In this sample, this clonotype turned up a few times. The chain uses TRBV15 and TRBJ2-1, with D possibly TRBD2 on 6 matching bases. V lost 1 base and J lost 7, with 11 bases in between. The CDR3 runs 14 residues. Germline CDR1 reads LNHNV; CDR2 reads YYDKDF (reference sequence). CDR3 amino acids: CATSRGGVENEQFF. DNA of the CDR3: TGTGCCACCAGCAGAGGGGGGGTTGAGAATGAGCAGTTCTTC.

Many counts were recorded for this clonotype. This chain uses TRBV6-5 with TRBJ2-2, with 8 nucleotides matching TRBD2. CDR1 is MNHEY, CDR2 SVGAGI, per germline. The trim removed 8 bases at V and 2 bases at J, leaving 10 bases unmatched. The CDR3 extends over 16 amino acids. CDR3 amino acids: CASGSALAGNTGELFF. The CDR3 DNA is TGTGCCAGCGGATCCGCCTTAGCGGGAAACACCGGGGAGCTGTTTTTT.

This clonotype was seen ten or more times. The chain employs TRBV7-2 and TRBJ2-1; no definite D call. V lost 5 bases and J lost 0, with 8 bases in between. The CDR3 is made up of 14 amino acids. CDR1 and CDR2 from the germline V gene are SGHTA and FQGNSA. DNA of the CDR3: TGTGCCAGCAGCATACAGAGCTCCTACAATGAGCAGTTCTTC. Translated, it gives CASSIQSSYNEQFF.

The rearrangement links TRBV12-3 or TRBV12-4 to TRBJ1-1; D remains unclear. This CDR3 comprises 14 residues. V dropped 2 bases and J dropped 5 bases, with 12 bases sitting between them. The CDR3 nucleotides read TGTGCCAGCAGTTTAAGGACTACTCAAACTGAAGCTTTCTTT. Its translation is CASSLRTTQTEAFF.

This clonotype came up a few times. J is TRBJ1-3 and V is TRBV7-9, with unresolved D. Germline loops: CDR1 SEHNR, CDR2 FQNEAQ (reference sequence). The CDR3 totals 16 residues. Trimming stripped 0 bases from V and 0 bases from J, with 9 bases between. The chain's CDR3 is CASSLARLPSGNTIYF. The CDR3 DNA follows: TGTGCCAGCAGCTTAGCAAGGTTACCCTCTGGAAACACCATATATTTT.

V is TRBV15 and J is TRBJ1-1, with D possibly matching TRBD1 (5 bases). Trimming took 0 bases from V and 4 from J, leaving 9 bases between them. CDR3 size: 14 residues. Germline V gene lookup returns CDR1 LNHNV and CDR2 YYDKDF (reference sequence). CDR3 sequence reads: CATSREGGVTEAFF. The DNA of the CDR3 is TGTGCCACCAGCAGAGAGGGGGGGGTCACTGAAGCTTTCTTT. The entire variable domain, with the rest obtained from reference TRBV15 and TRBJ1-1, is as follows: DAMVIQNPRYQVTQFGKPVTLSCSQTLNHNVMYWYQQKSSQAPKLLFHYYDKDFNNEADTPDNFQSRRPNTSFCFLDIRSPGLGDTAMYLCATSREGGVTEAFFGQGTRLTVV.

This clonotype was observed at least ten times. The genes are TRBV5-1 and TRBJ1-1; perhaps TRBD1 as D (6 bases). V was cut by 1 base and J by 1 base, with 14 bases left in between. CDR1 is SGHRS, CDR2 YFSETQ, per germline. The CDR3 is made up of 16 amino acids. In DNA form, the CDR3 reads TGCGCCAGCAGCTTGCGGCCCCAGGGACAGAACACTGAAGCTTTCTTT. Amino acids: CASSLRPQGQNTEAFF.

There are a few counts of this clonotype. The chain has TRBV29-1 and TRBJ1-4; D not resolved. The CDR3 has 13 residues. The germline V gene encodes CDR1 SQVTM and CDR2 ANQGSEA. V lost 7 bases and J lost 7, with 16 bases in between. The CDR3 here is CSAYQRAGEKLFF. The DNA of the CDR3 is TGCAGCGCCTACCAAAGGGCGGGTGAAAAACTGTTTTTT.